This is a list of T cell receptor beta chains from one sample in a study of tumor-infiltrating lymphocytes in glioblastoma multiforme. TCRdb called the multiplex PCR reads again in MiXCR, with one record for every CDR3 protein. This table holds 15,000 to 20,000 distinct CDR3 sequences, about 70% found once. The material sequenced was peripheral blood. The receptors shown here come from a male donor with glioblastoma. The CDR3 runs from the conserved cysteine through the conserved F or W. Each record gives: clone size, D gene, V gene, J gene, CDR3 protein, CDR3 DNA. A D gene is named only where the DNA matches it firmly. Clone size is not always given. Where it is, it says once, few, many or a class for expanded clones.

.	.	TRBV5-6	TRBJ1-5	CASSFGVAGFADTQHF	TGTGCCAGCAGCTTCGGAGTAGCGGGATTCGCAGATACGCAGCATTTT
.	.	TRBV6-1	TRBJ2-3	CASSEAISLGDTQYF	TGTGCCAGCAGTGAAGCGATTAGCCTTGGGGATACGCAGTATTTT
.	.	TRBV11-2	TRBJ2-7	CASSLVLPGDEQYF	TGTGCCAGCAGCTTAGTTCTACCGGGAGACGAGCAGTATTTC
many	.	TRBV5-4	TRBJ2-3	CASSLEEARGDTQYF	TGTGCCAGCAGCTTGGAGGAGGCCCGAGGAGATACGCAGTATTTT
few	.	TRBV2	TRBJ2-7	CASSEFLYEQYF	TGTGCCAGCAGTGAGTTCCTTTACGAGCAGTATTTC
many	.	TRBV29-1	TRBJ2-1	CSVRNDEQFF	TGCAGCGTTCGAAACGATGAGCAGTTCTTC
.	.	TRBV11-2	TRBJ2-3	CASSLGSRERDTQYF	TGTGCCAGCAGTTTGGGTTCCAGGGAGCGAGATACGCAGTATTTT
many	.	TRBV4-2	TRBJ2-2	CASSQEALANTGELFF	TGTGCCAGCAGCCAAGAGGCACTAGCGAACACCGGGGAGCTGTTTTTT
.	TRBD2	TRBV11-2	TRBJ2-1	CASRVSGRVSANEQFF	TGTGCCAGCAGGGTTAGCGGGAGGGTAAGCGCCAATGAGCAGTTCTTC
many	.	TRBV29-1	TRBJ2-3	CSVEDGTSSADTQYF	TGCAGCGTTGAAGATGGGACTTCTAGCGCAGATACGCAGTATTTT
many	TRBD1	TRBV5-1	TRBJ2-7	CASSLGQGISEQYF	TGCGCCAGCAGCTTGGGACAGGGGATAAGCGAGCAGTACTTC
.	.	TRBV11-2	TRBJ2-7	CASQSADYVQYF	TGTGCCAGTCAATCAGCGGATTACGTGCAGTACTTC
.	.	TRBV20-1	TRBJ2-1	CSARCQAYNERFF	TGCAGTGCTAGATGTCAGGCCTACAATGAGCGGTTCTTC
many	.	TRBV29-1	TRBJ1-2	CSVEFPLGLYGYTF	TGCAGCGTTGAATTCCCGTTGGGTCTCTATGGCTACACCTTC
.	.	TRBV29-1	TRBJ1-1	CSVRVEVMSTEAFF	TGCAGCGTTCGGGTAGAGGTAATGAGCACTGAAGCTTTCTTT
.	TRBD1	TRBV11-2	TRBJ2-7	CASSLETGQGPIYEQYF	TGTGCCAGCAGCTTAGAGACGGGACAGGGACCAATCTACGAGCAGTACTTC
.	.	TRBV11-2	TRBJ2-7	CASSLLGHPNEQYF	TGTGCCAGCAGCTTGTTGGGACATCCTAACGAGCAGTACTTC
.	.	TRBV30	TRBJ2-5	CACSFKKTQYF	TGTGCCTGTAGTTTCAAAAAGACCCAGTACTTC
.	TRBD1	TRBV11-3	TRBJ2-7	CASSLDWDRAYEQYF	TGTGCCAGCAGCTTAGATTGGGACAGGGCCTACGAGCAGTACTTC
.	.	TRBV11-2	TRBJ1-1	CGSSSGRASTEAFF	TGTGGCAGCAGCTCGGGGCGAGCGAGCACTGAAGCTTTCTTT
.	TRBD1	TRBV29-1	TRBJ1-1	CSVDRERAEAFF	TGCAGTGTTGACAGGGAGAGAGCTGAAGCTTTCTTT
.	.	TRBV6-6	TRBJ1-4	CASSYEFGVGDEKLFF	TGTGCCAGCAGTTACGAGTTCGGGGTGGGGGATGAAAAACTGTTTTTT
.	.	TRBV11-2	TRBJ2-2	CASSSHRQDSGELFF	TGTGCCAGCAGCTCGCACAGACAGGACTCCGGGGAGCTGTTTTTT
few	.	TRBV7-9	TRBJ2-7	CASRPNLGTYEQYF	TGTGCCAGCAGACCTAACTTAGGGACCTACGAGCAGTACTTC
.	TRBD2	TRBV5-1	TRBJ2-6	CASKAGVYGANVLTF	TGCGCCAGCAAAGCGGGAGTCTATGGGGCCAACGTCCTGACTTTC
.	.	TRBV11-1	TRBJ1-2	CASSPAGINEGYTF	TGTGCCAGCAGCCCCGCCGGGATCAATGAAGGCTACACCTTC
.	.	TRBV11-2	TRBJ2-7	CASSLLSGWAYYEQYF	TGTGCCAGCAGCTTATTGAGTGGTTGGGCGTACTACGAGCAGTACTTC
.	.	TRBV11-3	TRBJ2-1	CASSLTSRNNEQFF	TGCGCCAGCAGTCTGACCAGCAGAAACAATGAGCAGTTCTTC
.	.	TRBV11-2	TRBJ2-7	CACSSGSFFYEQYF	TGTGCCTGCAGCTCGGGGTCCTTTTTCTACGAGCAGTACTTC
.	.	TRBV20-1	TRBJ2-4	CSDPDGGRGAKNIQYF	TGCAGTGACCCGGACGGGGGGCGCGGAGCCAAAAACATTCAGTACTTC
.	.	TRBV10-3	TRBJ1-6	CAIRGPLGSMNYNSSLHF	TGTGCCATCAGGGGCCCCCTCGGGAGTATGAATTATAATTCATCCCTCCACTTT
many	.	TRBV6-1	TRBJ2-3	CASSERGAEDTQYF	TGTGCCAGCAGTGAAAGGGGAGCGGAAGATACGCAGTATTTT
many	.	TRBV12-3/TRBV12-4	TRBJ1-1	CASSGYRGLNTEAFF	TGTGCCAGCAGTGGTTATCGGGGCTTGAACACTGAAGCTTTCTTT
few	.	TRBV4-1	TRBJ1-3	CASSLITPYSGNTIYF	TGCGCCAGCAGCCTCATCACCCCTTACTCTGGAAACACCATATATTTT
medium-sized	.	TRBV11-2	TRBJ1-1	CASSYDRNTEAFF	TGTGCCAGCAGCTATGACAGGAACACTGAAGCTTTCTTT
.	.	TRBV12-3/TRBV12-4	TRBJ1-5	CASTHGAQPQHF	TGTGCCAGCACCCACGGGGCTCAGCCCCAGCATTTT
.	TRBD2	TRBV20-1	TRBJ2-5	CNARLAGGLETQYF	TGCAACGCTAGACTAGCGGGAGGGCTGGAGACCCAGTACTTC
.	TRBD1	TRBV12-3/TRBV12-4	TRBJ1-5	CASSVGTGGSNQPQHF	TGTGCCAGCAGTGTCGGGACAGGGGGCAGCAATCAGCCCCAGCATTTT
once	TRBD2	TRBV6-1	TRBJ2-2	CASSSSLAGTGGGELFF	TGTGCCAGCAGCTCTAGCCTAGCGGGAACAGGTGGCGGGGAGCTGTTTTTT
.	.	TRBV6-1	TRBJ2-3	CASSGGTATSTDMQYF	TGTGCCAGCAGTGGGGGGACGGCAACCAGCACAGATATGCAGTATTTT